Given below is one T cell receptor beta chain in context. This sample was taken from a study of blood T cell repertoires in COVID-19. Repertoires were generated with immunoSEQ multiplex PCR, while TCRdb's copy carries only in-frame clones and drops some. The sample consists of under 350,000 clones, around 86% of them appearing once. Trimming cost V 8 bases and J 7 bases; bases outside gene matches: 16. CDR1 and CDR2 (germline): KGHSH, LQKENI. The length of the CDR3 is 17 residues. The V gene is TRBV18, the J gene TRBJ2-2; 10 bases map to TRBD2. The source material was PBMCs or T cells enriched from blood (not recorded which). The source is a middle-aged woman with acute COVID-19. The CDR3 coding sequence is TGTGCCAGCCACAAAACCGGGCTAGCGGGAGCCTACGGGGAGCTGTTTTTT. Translated, it gives CASHKTGLAGAYGELFF.